The rows below give T cell receptor beta chains drawn from one sample of a study of T-cell memory formation after mild COVID-19. Using its own MiXCR run on the 5' RACE reads, TCRdb lists one record per CDR3 protein. The sample records 450,000 to 650,000 distinct CDR3 sequences, approximately 19% being singletons. The sample taken for sequencing was PBMCs or a T cell subset sorted from them (not recorded which). All receptors derive from an adult woman who had mild COVID-19 (a few samples of this study predate the infection). Cell type and time point are not known. The CDR3 runs from the conserved cysteine through the conserved F or W. The D gene is left open where the match is weak. Clone size appears in some rows only: once, few, many, or a class for an expanded clone.

v_gene: TRBV11-2
abundance: .
d_gene: .
j_gene: TRBJ2-1
CDR3nt: TGTGCCAGCAGCCTTGCGGTCGGGGAGCAGTTCTTC
CDR3aa: CASSLAVGEQFF

v_gene: TRBV7-2
abundance: .
d_gene: .
j_gene: TRBJ2-7
CDR3nt: TGTGCCAGCAGCCAGAAGGCTACCGGGGACTCCTACGAGCAGTACTTC
CDR3aa: CASSQKATGDSYEQYF

v_gene: TRBV7-2
abundance: .
d_gene: TRBD2
j_gene: TRBJ2-7
CDR3nt: TGTGCCAGCAGCTCAACCGGGACTAGCAGCTACGAGCAGTACTTC
CDR3aa: CASSSTGTSSYEQYF

v_gene: TRBV9
abundance: .
d_gene: TRBD2
j_gene: TRBJ2-1
CDR3nt: TGTGCCAGCAGCGTAGCCCCTAGCGGGAGGACCTCCTACAATGAGCAGTTCTTC
CDR3aa: CASSVAPSGRTSYNEQFF

v_gene: TRBV15
abundance: few
d_gene: TRBD1
j_gene: TRBJ2-5
CDR3nt: TGTGCCACCAGCAGTACCCGGGACAGGGTTGGAGAGACCCAGTACTTC
CDR3aa: CATSSTRDRVGETQYF

v_gene: TRBV12-3/TRBV12-4
abundance: .
d_gene: .
j_gene: TRBJ2-5
CDR3nt: TGTGCCAGCAGTTTCGGGGACATACAAGAGACCCAGTACTTC
CDR3aa: CASSFGDIQETQYF

v_gene: TRBV24-1
abundance: .
d_gene: .
j_gene: TRBJ2-3
CDR3nt: TGTGCCACCAGTGAGTCGCTCGGGGATACGCAGTATTTT
CDR3aa: CATSESLGDTQYF

v_gene: TRBV12-3/TRBV12-4
abundance: few
d_gene: .
j_gene: TRBJ2-7
CDR3nt: TGTGCCAGCGCATGGGGATCGGGACCTCTAACCTACGAGCAGTACTTC
CDR3aa: CASAWGSGPLTYEQYF

v_gene: TRBV7-8
abundance: .
d_gene: .
j_gene: TRBJ1-5
CDR3nt: TGTGCCAGCAGCCGAGGGGCCTCCGGGCATCAGCCCCAGCATTTT
CDR3aa: CASSRGASGHQPQHF

v_gene: TRBV4-1
abundance: few
d_gene: .
j_gene: TRBJ2-1
CDR3nt: TGCGCCAGCAGCCACCAGGGGGGGGGTATCCATGAGCAGTTCTTC
CDR3aa: CASSHQGGGIHEQFF

v_gene: TRBV7-8
abundance: few
d_gene: TRBD1
j_gene: TRBJ1-2
CDR3nt: TGTGCCAGCAGCTTATGGGAGGGGGCAGACTATGGCTACACCTTC
CDR3aa: CASSLWEGADYGYTF

v_gene: TRBV4-1
abundance: many
d_gene: .
j_gene: TRBJ2-7
CDR3nt: TGCGCCAGCAGCACCGGGGCCTTCTACGAGCAGTACTTC
CDR3aa: CASSTGAFYEQYF

v_gene: TRBV5-1
abundance: many
d_gene: TRBD2
j_gene: TRBJ2-6
CDR3nt: TGCGCCAGCAGCTTGGGGCAGCGGGGTGGGGCCAACGTCCTGACTTTC
CDR3aa: CASSLGQRGGANVLTF

v_gene: TRBV7-6
abundance: few
d_gene: TRBD1
j_gene: TRBJ2-2
CDR3nt: TGTGCCAGCAGCTTAGGTGTAGGGGGCGACACCGGGGAGCTGTTTTTT
CDR3aa: CASSLGVGGDTGELFF

v_gene: TRBV29-1
abundance: few
d_gene: TRBD1
j_gene: TRBJ2-3
CDR3nt: TGCAGCGTCCCAAACAGGGGGCGCACAGATACGCAGTATTTT
CDR3aa: CSVPNRGRTDTQYF

v_gene: TRBV10-3
abundance: .
d_gene: .
j_gene: TRBJ1-1
CDR3nt: TGTGCCATCAGTGAGGAGGCAGGGGTTAACACTGAAGCTTTCTTT
CDR3aa: CAISEEAGVNTEAFF

v_gene: TRBV7-9
abundance: many
d_gene: .
j_gene: TRBJ2-3
CDR3nt: TGTGCCAGCAGCCATACAGGGAGCACAGATACGCAGTATTTT
CDR3aa: CASSHTGSTDTQYF

v_gene: TRBV19
abundance: many
d_gene: .
j_gene: TRBJ1-2
CDR3nt: TGTGCCAGTAGTCCTGGGCCTCGGGACTATGGCTACACCTTC
CDR3aa: CASSPGPRDYGYTF

v_gene: TRBV7-9
abundance: once
d_gene: TRBD1
j_gene: TRBJ1-6
CDR3nt: TGTGCCAGCAGCCTTGCGACAGGGGGAAATTCACCCCTCCACTTT
CDR3aa: CASSLATGGNSPLHF

v_gene: TRBV6-1
abundance: .
d_gene: .
j_gene: TRBJ1-1
CDR3nt: TGTGCCAGCAGCGTCGCGGGGTCGAACACTGAAGCTTTCTTT
CDR3aa: CASSVAGSNTEAFF

v_gene: TRBV5-6
abundance: few
d_gene: TRBD1
j_gene: TRBJ2-7
CDR3nt: TGTGCCAGCAGCTCCTTCGTCTCTGGGACAGTTACCTACGAGCAGTACTTC
CDR3aa: CASSSFVSGTVTYEQYF

v_gene: TRBV5-1
abundance: .
d_gene: .
j_gene: TRBJ2-7
CDR3nt: TGCGCCAGCAGCTTGCCGACACAGGAGAAGCAGTACTTC
CDR3aa: CASSLPTQEKQYF

v_gene: TRBV19
abundance: few
d_gene: .
j_gene: TRBJ2-7
CDR3nt: TGTGCCAGTAGTGCGTCGAACTCCGGCTACGAGCAGTACTTC
CDR3aa: CASSASNSGYEQYF

v_gene: TRBV4-3
abundance: few
d_gene: .
j_gene: TRBJ1-2
CDR3nt: TGCGCCAGCAGCCAAGATCTGCAAGGGAACTATGGCTACACCTTC
CDR3aa: CASSQDLQGNYGYTF

v_gene: TRBV29-1
abundance: .
d_gene: .
j_gene: TRBJ1-2
CDR3nt: TGCAGCACGGAGTGGGGTGCCGGGACGTTTTATGGCTACACCTTC
CDR3aa: CSTEWGAGTFYGYTF

v_gene: TRBV7-3
abundance: .
d_gene: .
j_gene: TRBJ1-6
CDR3nt: TGTGCCAGCAGCTTATCTGGGGGGCGTGGATCACCCCTCCACTTT
CDR3aa: CASSLSGGRGSPLHF

v_gene: TRBV11-2
abundance: few
d_gene: .
j_gene: TRBJ2-2
CDR3nt: TGTGCCAGCAGCCCAATGACGACCGGGGAGCTGTTTTTT
CDR3aa: CASSPMTTGELFF

v_gene: TRBV6-5
abundance: few
d_gene: .
j_gene: TRBJ2-1
CDR3nt: TGTGCCAGCAGTTACTCGACCCAGCAGTTCTTC
CDR3aa: CASSYSTQQFF

v_gene: TRBV7-3
abundance: .
d_gene: .
j_gene: TRBJ2-2
CDR3nt: TGTGCCAGCAGCTTCAGGGGGGACACCGGGGAGCTGTTTTTT
CDR3aa: CASSFRGDTGELFF

v_gene: TRBV14
abundance: .
d_gene: .
j_gene: TRBJ2-6
CDR3nt: TGTGCCAGCAGCCAAGAGCCTGGGGCTGGGGCCAACGTCCTGACTTTC
CDR3aa: CASSQEPGAGANVLTF

v_gene: TRBV12-3/TRBV12-4
abundance: few
d_gene: TRBD2
j_gene: TRBJ2-5
CDR3nt: TGTGCCAGCAGCTATAGCGGGGGTCGAGAGACCCAGTACTTC
CDR3aa: CASSYSGGRETQYF

v_gene: TRBV27
abundance: few
d_gene: .
j_gene: TRBJ2-7
CDR3nt: TGTGCCAGCAGTCGCCGGGACTCTATGGCCCTCGAGCAGTACTTC
CDR3aa: CASSRRDSMALEQYF

v_gene: TRBV27
abundance: few
d_gene: .
j_gene: TRBJ2-1
CDR3nt: TGTGCCAGCGGAAACCAGGGAATGCCGAGGAATGAGCAGTTCTTC
CDR3aa: CASGNQGMPRNEQFF

v_gene: TRBV7-9
abundance: .
d_gene: TRBD1
j_gene: TRBJ1-1
CDR3nt: TGTGCCAGCAGCTTAGTCGACAGGGGCACTGAAGCTTTCTTT
CDR3aa: CASSLVDRGTEAFF

v_gene: TRBV24-1
abundance: few
d_gene: .
j_gene: TRBJ1-2
CDR3nt: TGTGCCACCAGTGACACTTATGGCTACACCTTC
CDR3aa: CATSDTYGYTF

v_gene: TRBV3-1
abundance: few
d_gene: .
j_gene: TRBJ2-5
CDR3nt: TGTGCCAGCAGCCTTCGGAAAGAGGTACTGGAGACCCAGTACTTC
CDR3aa: CASSLRKEVLETQYF

v_gene: TRBV5-6
abundance: few
d_gene: TRBD1
j_gene: TRBJ2-7
CDR3nt: TGTGCCAGCAGCCCCACGCCCGGGACAGCCTACGAGCAGTACTTC
CDR3aa: CASSPTPGTAYEQYF

v_gene: TRBV12-3/TRBV12-4
abundance: .
d_gene: TRBD1
j_gene: TRBJ1-2
CDR3nt: TGTGCCAGCAGATCCGGGACAGGGTTAGGCTATGGCTACACCTTC
CDR3aa: CASRSGTGLGYGYTF

v_gene: TRBV5-5
abundance: .
d_gene: .
j_gene: TRBJ1-1
CDR3nt: TGTGCCAGCAGCTTGAGTCACAGCATGAACACTGAAGCTTTCTTT
CDR3aa: CASSLSHSMNTEAFF

v_gene: TRBV5-1
abundance: .
d_gene: .
j_gene: TRBJ2-6
CDR3nt: TGCGCCAGCAGCTTGCTGGGGAATGGGGCCAACGTCCTGACTTTC
CDR3aa: CASSLLGNGANVLTF

v_gene: TRBV5-1
abundance: .
d_gene: .
j_gene: TRBJ2-7
CDR3nt: TGCGCCAGCAGCTTCCCCGGTTACTCCTACGAGCAGTACTTC
CDR3aa: CASSFPGYSYEQYF

v_gene: TRBV4-1
abundance: .
d_gene: .
j_gene: TRBJ1-2
CDR3nt: TGCGCCAGCAGCCAAGAAGGTATCTGGGAGAATGGCTACACCTTC
CDR3aa: CASSQEGIWENGYTF

v_gene: TRBV6-5
abundance: .
d_gene: TRBD1
j_gene: TRBJ2-7
CDR3nt: TGTGCCAGCAAGGGGACAGGGGGCAGGGAGCAGTACTTC
CDR3aa: CASKGTGGREQYF

v_gene: TRBV25-1
abundance: few
d_gene: .
j_gene: TRBJ1-2
CDR3nt: TGTGCCAGCAGTAGGGCAGCCCCAGACGGCTACACCTTC
CDR3aa: CASSRAAPDGYTF

v_gene: TRBV13
abundance: few
d_gene: .
j_gene: TRBJ2-7
CDR3nt: TGTGCCAGCAGCGCACTGACAGGCAGCTACGAGCAGTACTTC
CDR3aa: CASSALTGSYEQYF

v_gene: TRBV5-1
abundance: few
d_gene: TRBD2
j_gene: TRBJ2-7
CDR3nt: TGCGCCAGCGGGACTAGCGAGGCCTACGAGCAGTACTTC
CDR3aa: CASGTSEAYEQYF

v_gene: TRBV20-1
abundance: .
d_gene: .
j_gene: TRBJ2-4
CDR3nt: TGCAGTGCTATTCTAGCGCCGCCACGAGAGTCCAAAAACATTCAGTACTTC
CDR3aa: CSAILAPPRESKNIQYF

v_gene: TRBV7-7
abundance: .
d_gene: .
j_gene: TRBJ2-7
CDR3nt: TGTGCTAGCAGCTTGGGGGAACAGGGCATGAGGGAGCAGTACTTC
CDR3aa: CASSLGEQGMREQYF

v_gene: TRBV7-9
abundance: few
d_gene: .
j_gene: TRBJ2-3
CDR3nt: TGTGCCAGCAGCTTACCAGGGGCGAGCACAGATACGCAGTATTTT
CDR3aa: CASSLPGASTDTQYF

v_gene: TRBV20-1
abundance: few
d_gene: .
j_gene: TRBJ2-1
CDR3nt: TGCAGTGCATCCTTGATGGATCCCCCTGAGCAGTTCTTC
CDR3aa: CSASLMDPPEQFF